The T cell receptor beta chain under discussion was sequenced for a study of shared clonotypes between healthy human individuals. For the study at large: Those who served as donors were two women and a few men between the ages of 18 and 49. CD4 naive cells filled three plates per donor, CD4 memory three, CD8 naive two and CD8 memory one. The study, taken as a whole, reports: Limited genetic and exposure-history diversity came from having few donors.

Germline V CDR1 and CDR2: MNHNY, SVGAGI (reference sequence). Trimming removed 6 bases at V and 2 bases at J, with 3 bases between. The CDR3 extends over 11 amino acids. In this sample, this clone turned up once. Its target is not known. A much larger clonotype is one base distant, so this may be a read error. Original processing notes: ImmunoSEQ gave junction-only sequences without quality scores, so filtering differed. TCRdb keeps only in-frame clones here, not all; method: immunoSEQ multiplex PCR. V and J calls plus clone size are reproduced from that table; the DNA served to infer D and trimming. Of about 1 million clones listed, around 76% are singletons.

The receptor comes from a man younger than 30 in good health. Sequenced: memory CD4+ T cells sorted from blood. Stated subset: CD45RA-negative fraction. The chain carries TRBV6-6 and TRBJ2-3; no definite D call. CDR3 amino acids: CASSTTDTQYF. The DNA for the CDR3 is TGTGCCAGCAGCACCACAGATACGCAGTATTTT.